The 17 T cell receptor beta chains below were found in one sample sequenced in a study of blood T cell repertoires in COVID-19. Profiling relied on immunoSEQ multiplex PCR, and the TCRdb table lists in-frame clones only, not all of them. The sample has around 110,000 clones, 90% seen once. The sample comprised peripheral blood. Receptor source: a human donor with active COVID-19. The donor label of this sample is uncertain.

The V and J genes are TRBV6-4 and TRBJ2-1, with 11 nucleotides matching TRBD2. Germline V gene lookup returns CDR1 MRHNA and CDR2 SNTAGT. The CDR3 length is 14 residues. The junction had 4 bases not matched to a gene; V was cut back by 5 bases and J by 7 bases. The CDR3 loop reads CASSYTSGGNEQFF. CDR3 nucleotides: TGTGCCAGCAGTTATACTAGCGGGGGAAATGAGCAGTTCTTC.

V and J are TRBV15 and TRBJ1-1; 7 positions match TRBD1. CDR3 length: 13 amino acids. CDR1 is LNHNV and CDR2 is YYDKDF in the germline V gene (reference sequence). V lost 2 bases, J lost 5 bases, and 2 bases stayed unmatched. The DNA of the CDR3 is TGTGCCACCAGCAGAACAGGGGATACTGAAGCTTTCTTT. Translated, it gives CATSRTGDTEAFF.

The genes are TRBV7-3 and TRBJ1-1, with D uncertain. The germline CDR1 and CDR2 sequences are SGHTA and FQGTGA. V was cut by 5 bases and J by 0 bases, with 7 bases left in between. The CDR3 loop spans 13 amino acids. The CDR3 DNA reads as TGTGCCAGCAGCGAGGGAGTGAACACTGAAGCTTTCTTT. This codes for CASSEGVNTEAFF.

The chain recombines TRBV2 with TRBJ2-6; weak D call: TRBD2 (5 bases). Germline V gene sequence: CDR1 SNHLY, CDR2 FYNNEI. This CDR3 comprises 16 residues. V lost 3 bases, J lost 1 base, and 10 bases lay in between. CDR3 loop: CASSDRTGSGANVLTF. In nucleotides, the CDR3 is TGTGCCAGCAGTGACCGCACGGGGTCTGGGGCCAACGTCCTGACTTTC.

The genes are TRBV7-8 and TRBJ2-3; 15 positions match TRBD2. V dropped 5 bases and J dropped 3; count of bases not matched to a gene: 3. The CDR3 runs to 16 residues. CDR1 is SGHVS and CDR2 is FQNEAQ in the germline V gene. CDR3: CASSVGTSGGTDTQYF. The CDR3 DNA sequence: TGTGCCAGCAGCGTAGGGACTAGCGGGGGGACAGATACGCAGTATTTT.

J is TRBJ1-2 and V is TRBV10-3; TRBD1 aligns across 7 bases. Trimming at V came to 4 bases and at J to 8 bases, leaving 10 bases not matched to a gene. This CDR3 has 14 amino acids. Germline CDR1 is ENHRY and CDR2 is SYGVKD. As DNA, the CDR3 is TGTGCCATCAGTGGGGACAGATCCCCAGGGGGCTACACCTTC. Protein: CAISGDRSPGGYTF.

This clone was found once. The V gene is TRBV5-6, the J gene TRBJ1-5, with D unresolved. CDR3 length: 12 amino acids. Per germline, CDR1 SGHDT and CDR2 YYEEEE. With 1 base removed from V and 6 bases from J, the gap between germline ends came to 5 bases. The CDR3 protein is CASSLSGQPQHF. The CDR3 coding sequence is TGTGCCAGCAGCTTGAGCGGTCAGCCCCAGCATTTT.

By share of the sample, this clone is medium-sized. This chain uses TRBV6-5 with TRBJ2-2, with 8 bases aligning to TRBD1. The CDR3 loop spans 14 amino acids. Germline CDR1 is MNHEY and CDR2 is SVGAGI. V dropped 7 bases and J dropped 4; count of bases not matched to a gene: 5. DNA of the CDR3: TGTGCCAGCACCCAGGACAGGGTCACCGGGGAGCTGTTTTTT. It encodes CASTQDRVTGELFF.

V and J are TRBV19 and TRBJ1-1, with 8 positions matching TRBD1. The length of the CDR3 is 14 residues. V shed 1 base and J 3 bases; nucleotides not matched to a gene: 1. Germline V CDR1 and CDR2: LNHDA, SQIVND (reference sequence). The CDR3 loop is CASSIVQGDTEAFF. For the CDR3, the DNA is TGTGCCAGTAGTATAGTACAGGGGGACACTGAAGCTTTCTTT.

V and J are TRBV5-1 and TRBJ1-4; D may be TRBD1 (6 bases). Germline assignment: CDR1 SGHRS and CDR2 YFSETQ. The length of the CDR3 is 15 residues. V lost 4 bases to trimming and J lost 1 base, with 11 bases between them. The CDR3 reads CASSGKTGTNEKLFF. The CDR3 DNA sequence: TGCGCCAGCAGCGGTAAGACAGGAACTAATGAAAAACTGTTTTTT.

J is TRBJ2-1 and V is TRBV28, with TRBD2 matching 7 bases. In germline, CDR1 is MDHEN, CDR2 SYDVKM. The CDR3 sequence is 16 residues long. Unmatched junction bases numbered 6, after V lost 4 bases and J lost 0 bases. The CDR3 loop is CASSSPGGSSYNEQFF. In DNA form, the CDR3 reads TGTGCCAGCAGTTCTCCCGGGGGGAGCTCCTACAATGAGCAGTTCTTC.

A single count supports this clone. The chain uses TRBV29-1 and TRBJ2-5, with TRBD1 identical over 9 bases. V lost 4 bases and J lost 0; bases outside the gene matches: 3. Germline V gives CDR1 SQVTM, CDR2 ANQGSEA. This CDR3 region has 14 residues. The CDR3 protein is CSVVRDRDQETQYF. In DNA form, the CDR3 reads TGCAGCGTTGTTCGGGACAGGGACCAAGAGACCCAGTACTTC.

The rearrangement links TRBV6-5 to TRBJ2-1; 8 nucleotides agree with TRBD2. CDR1 and CDR2 from the germline V gene are MNHEY and SVGAGI. Trimming cost V 7 bases and J 4 bases; bases outside gene matches: 9. The CDR3 covers 15 residues. The CDR3 coding sequence is TGTGCCAGCACCCAAGCGGGGGTAGGGTACAATGAGCAGTTCTTC. Protein sequence: CASTQAGVGYNEQFF.

The genes are TRBV24-1 and TRBJ1-2; D gene unclear. The germline V and J ends were trimmed by 4 bases and 6 bases, with 11 bases remaining between them. The CDR3 consists of 13 residues. Germline V gene lookup returns CDR1 KGHDR and CDR2 SFDVKD. The CDR3 protein is CATSERGLDGYTF. CDR3 coding DNA: TGTGCCACCAGTGAACGAGGGTTGGATGGCTACACCTTC.

The chain carries TRBV27 and TRBJ2-1; TRBD1 aligns across 8 bases. With 4 bases clipped from V and 4 bases from J, the junction kept 9 bases outside the gene matches. Germline CDR1 is MNHEY and CDR2 is SMNVEV (reference sequence). The CDR3 totals 16 residues. CDR3 in amino acids: CASSSPVGTGYNEQFF. The CDR3, as DNA: TGTGCCAGCAGTTCCCCAGTTGGGACAGGTTACAATGAGCAGTTCTTC.

The table lists this clone with a count of one. The chain recombines TRBV18 with TRBJ1-2, with D hard to call. Trimming stripped 2 bases from V and 2 bases from J, with 9 bases between. This CDR3 comprises 14 residues. Per germline, CDR1 KGHSH and CDR2 LQKENI. The CDR3, as DNA: TGTGCCAGCTCACCAGCCGCGAAGAACTATGGCTACACCTTC. Its protein is CASSPAAKNYGYTF.

The chain carries TRBV18 and TRBJ1-1, with TRBD1 identical over 7 bases. Germline trimming cut 3 bases from V and 2 bases from J; bases unmatched to any gene: 6. Germline lookup yields CDR1 KGHSH and CDR2 LQKENI. This CDR3 is built from 15 residues. The CDR3 protein is CASSPSRGGNTEAFF. In nucleotides, the CDR3 is TGTGCCAGCTCACCCTCGAGAGGGGGCAACACTGAAGCTTTCTTT. Full variable domain (rest looked up from reference TRBV18 and TRBJ1-1): NAGVMQNPRHLVRRRGQEARLRCSPMKGHSHVYWYRQLPEEGLKFMVYLQKENIIDESGMPKERFSAEFPKEGPSILRIQQVVRGDSAAYFCASSPSRGGNTEAFFGQGTRLTVV.